Listed below are T cell receptor beta chains from one sample, sequenced in a study of blood T cell repertoires in COVID-19. The method was immunoSEQ multiplex PCR; TCRdb's version includes in-frame clones alone and lacks a portion of them. The data show some 220,000 clones, approximately 85% seen once. Sequencing input: peripheral blood. Source of these receptors: a woman in her seventies with COVID-19, enrolled during active disease. Each CDR3 is given with its conserved first and last residue. Fields, in order: clone size, J gene, V gene, CDR3 protein. Not all rows give a size; the values are once, few, many and, for expanded clones, a class.

NA TRBJ2-5 TRBV24-1 CATSGSLQETQYF
NA TRBJ2-2 TRBV18 CASSPPLKERRNTGELFF
NA TRBJ2-3 TRBV11-3 CASSLGIAGGPSTDTQYF
NA TRBJ1-1 TRBV5-1 CASSLVPGSATEAFF
NA TRBJ2-7 TRBV7-2 CASSLDPDYEQYF
NA TRBJ2-5 TRBV6-5 CASSYSGETQYF
NA TRBJ1-2 TRBV5-1 CASSFDQGANGYTF
NA TRBJ1-1 TRBV5-1 CASSQGPTGDTEAFF
NA TRBJ1-2 TRBV6-5 CATTRGTGSNYGYTF
few TRBJ1-6 TRBV5-1 CASSLDGNSPLHF
NA TRBJ2-7 TRBV30 CAWNSGTPQYYF
NA TRBJ1-3 TRBV5-8 CASSLYSYYAGNTIYF
once TRBJ1-4 TRBV3-1/TRBV3-2 CASSQDFSTGVEKLFF
NA TRBJ1-4 TRBV15 CATSRDHGSEKLFF
once TRBJ1-4 TRBV18 CASSVGQTATNEKLFF
once TRBJ2-1 TRBV19 CASSIEGAGSSSWTYNEQFF
NA TRBJ1-2 TRBV7-8 CASSLASQGGYGYTF
few TRBJ1-2 TRBV6-5 CASSYSGGSNYGYTF
many TRBJ1-5 TRBV4-1 CASSDAGRNQPQHF
NA TRBJ1-1 TRBV3-1/TRBV3-2 CASSLSRTGHMNTEAFF
NA TRBJ1-6 TRBV3-1/TRBV3-2 CASSAQQGGNNNSPLHF
NA TRBJ2-7 TRBV11-3 CASSFHGGLEQYF
NA TRBJ1-6 TRBV14 CASSQVQPSLTDSPLHF
NA TRBJ2-3 TRBV7-2 CASSSLAGVTDTQYF
few TRBJ2-2 TRBV3-1/TRBV3-2 CASSVTSGWNTGELFF
NA TRBJ1-5 TRBV12-5 CASGPSATGDQPQHF
NA TRBJ2-7 TRBV4-1 CASSQAGTSGVPYEQYF
NA TRBJ2-1 TRBV27 CASSLRSTGTSPYNEQFF
NA TRBJ2-2 TRBV19 CASSRGTFNTGELFF
NA TRBJ2-7 TRBV7-6 CASSPRTGDAYEQYF
NA TRBJ1-6 TRBV7-9 CASSSGQGNSPLHF
NA TRBJ2-2 TRBV5-4 CASSFSLAGTGTGELFF
NA TRBJ1-2 TRBV5-6 CASSSGQGIANYGYTF
NA TRBJ2-2 TRBV5-1 CASSLIAGTNTGELFF
many TRBJ1-2 TRBV18 CASSPGQTGLYGYTF
once TRBJ2-2 TRBV19 CASSISQNTGELFF
NA TRBJ1-1 TRBV29-1 CSVEESKPDRFTEAFF
NA TRBJ2-7 TRBV11-3 CASSRTPYEQYF
NA TRBJ1-4 TRBV6-5 CASSYIGGGAGEKLFF
once TRBJ2-5 TRBV7-2 CASSFRDKGTQYF
NA TRBJ1-5 TRBV15 CATSRDRLGPNQPQHF
NA TRBJ1-6 TRBV4-2 CASSQDSGTATNSPLHF
once TRBJ1-2 TRBV19 CATTPRDSQGYGYTF
NA TRBJ1-3 TRBV6-2/TRBV6-3 CASSYNLDYSGNTIYF
NA TRBJ1-1 TRBV5-8 CASRKGTAIRTEAFF
NA TRBJ1-1 TRBV7-2 CASSLGVAEAFF
NA TRBJ1-1 TRBV7-2 CASSLAAMNTEAFF
NA TRBJ2-7 TRBV11-3 CASSLEVSGNEQYF
NA TRBJ2-3 TRBV7-3 CASSIRLAGGSDTQYF
NA TRBJ1-1 TRBV18 CASSPQGMGTEAFF
NA TRBJ2-7 TRBV6-5 CATFDYGESSYEQYF
NA TRBJ1-3 TRBV7-9 CASSATRVGGNTIYF
NA TRBJ2-1 TRBV5-1 CASSLVTSGSIDEQFF